This paragraph covers one TCR beta chain sequence. Its antigen is unknown. A much larger clone differs from this one at a single base, so this may be a read error. Per germline, CDR1 LNHDA and CDR2 SQIVND (reference sequence). This CDR3 contains 15 residues. The data belong to a study of Graves' ophthalmopathy and Graves' hyperthyroidism. Study findings and constraints: This model predicted ophthalmopathy progression (sensitivity roughly 71%, specificity 72.22%). Blood also harbored most expanded thyroid clonotypes above 0.001 frequency.

People with hyperthyroidism were aged 18 to 65 and newly diagnosed, under 2 months' duration. The authors diagnosed from clinical symptoms, serum thyroxine, TRAb, thyroid ultrasound and orbital computed tomography. The TCR beta CDR3 regions underwent amplification from RNA transcripts. Amplification began with first-round RT-PCR using HTBI primers, then second-round multiplex PCR was performed. TCRdb re-called the multiplex PCR reads with MiXCR, one entry per CDR3 protein. The table lists about 500,000 distinct CDR3 sequences, less than 40% of them singletons. The sequence was collected from an adult man with Graves' hyperthyroidism. The chain has TRBV19 and TRBJ1-5; tentatively, D is TRBD1 (6 bases). The sequenced material came from peripheral blood or thyroid tissue (not recorded which). The CDR3 region is CASSKVGGPNQLQHF. CDR3 DNA sequence: TGTGCCAGTAGTAAGGTGGGGGGGCCCAATCAGCTCCAGCATTTT.